What follows are 12 T cell receptor beta chains derived from one specimen sequenced in a study of graft-versus-host responses after intestinal transplantation. No antigen has been assigned to these receptors. Clones were sequenced by immunoSEQ multiplex PCR, and TCRdb holds only the in-frame ones, with some missing. This sample carries around 97,000 clones, 91% of them seen once, and the ten largest clones take about 0.18%. The sample in question was unstimulated CD4+ T cells sorted from spleen or lymph node cells, obtained before transplant. These receptors were collected from a human donor who was the organ donor for an intestinal transplant.

The chain combines TRBV7-2 with TRBJ1-1; D is unclear. Trimming left V 5 bases short and J 6 bases short, with 16 bases between. Germline assignment: CDR1 SGHTA and CDR2 FQGNSA. There are 14 residues in the CDR3. The CDR3 sequence is CASSPLIRRAEAFF. CDR3 DNA sequence: TGTGCCAGCAGCCCCCTGATCCGGAGGGCTGAAGCTTTCTTT.

The chain couples TRBV19 to TRBJ1-5; D not resolved. Germline CDR1 reads LNHDA; CDR2 reads SQIVND (reference sequence). V lost 4 bases and J 1 base, leaving 14 bases between the germline ends. CDR3 length: 16 amino acids. The CDR3 region is CASSTVPGGSNQPQHF. Here the CDR3 DNA reads TGTGCCAGTAGTACGGTTCCGGGAGGCAGCAATCAGCCCCAGCATTTT.

The chain joins TRBV4-2 to TRBJ1-1; tentative D call: TRBD1 (6 bases). The V and J ends lost 5 bases and 3 bases respectively, with 19 bases between them. The CDR3 consists of 16 residues. CDR1 and CDR2 (germline): LGHNA, YNFKEQ. In nucleotides, the CDR3 is TGTGCCAGCAGCGTGCGGGAGGGGGGCCGGGACACTGAAGCTTTCTTT. This codes for CASSVREGGRDTEAFF.

The V call is TRBV4-3, the J call TRBJ2-3; no clear D gene. Trimming removed 2 bases from V and 3 bases from J, with 9 bases in between. The CDR3 is made up of 14 amino acids. Germline CDR1 is LGHNA and CDR2 is YSLEER. This chain's CDR3 is CASSQIDGTDTQYF. CDR3 DNA: TGCGCCAGCAGCCAAATTGACGGGACAGATACGCAGTATTTT.

The chain couples TRBV4-1 to TRBJ2-3, with 12 bases that match TRBD2. V gave up 1 base and J gave up 1 base; unmatched junction bases: 9. The CDR3 contains 19 residues. CDR1 is MGHRA, CDR2 YSYEKL, per germline. CDR3 sequence: CASSQGLPSGGAGTDTQYF. CDR3 DNA sequence: TGCGCCAGCAGCCAAGGGCTACCTAGCGGGGGGGCCGGCACAGATACGCAGTATTTT.

V is TRBV6-5 and J is TRBJ1-2; unclear D gene. This CDR3 has 13 residues. V lost 6 bases and J 4 bases, leaving 12 bases between the germline ends. The germline V gene has CDR1 MNHEY and CDR2 SVGAGI. CDR3 nucleotide sequence: TGTGCCAGCAGCCGTCAATCCAGCTATGGCTACACCTTC. It codes for CASSRQSSYGYTF.

The gene calls are TRBV18 and TRBJ2-7, with D perhaps TRBD2 (6 bases). Germline values: CDR1 KGHSH, CDR2 LQKENI. The CDR3 sequence is 15 residues long. V lost 3 bases and J 1 base, leaving 13 bases between the germline ends. CDR3 bases: TGTGCCAGCTCACCCCCACGCGGGGATTCCTACGAGCAGTACTTC. Translated, it gives CASSPPRGDSYEQYF.

The rearrangement uses TRBV4-3 and TRBJ2-1; 9 bases match TRBD2. Germline assignment: CDR1 LGHNA and CDR2 YSLEER. The CDR3 spans 16 residues. The J segment lost 4 bases and the V segment lost 1 base, leaving 5 bases of the junction unmatched. CDR3 nucleotide sequence: TGCGCCAGCAGCCAAGGGGCTAGCGGGGCTTACAATGAGCAGTTCTTC. Amino acids: CASSQGASGAYNEQFF.

In DNA form, the CDR3 reads TGTGCCAGCAGATCCAGGGAACCCCCTGGAAACACCATATATTTT. This sequence encodes CASRSREPPGNTIYF. The chain carries TRBV6-5 and TRBJ1-3, with D tentatively TRBD1 (5 bases). This CDR3 is built from 15 residues. The V end was cut by 6 bases, the J end by 2 bases, with 14 bases between. Germline assignment: CDR1 MNHEY and CDR2 SVGAGI.

V usage is TRBV19 and J usage is TRBJ2-7; D perhaps matches TRBD1 (5 bases). CDR1 and CDR2 (germline): LNHDA, SQIVND (reference sequence). V was shortened by 3 bases and J by 2 bases, with 8 bases between the two germline ends. The CDR3 spans 13 residues. CDR3 sequence reads: CASSIQGPYEQYF. For the CDR3, the DNA is TGTGCCAGTAGTATTCAGGGCCCCTACGAGCAGTACTTC. Based on the CDR3 plus reference TRBV19 and TRBJ2-7, the full variable domain is DGGITQSPKYLFRKEGQNVTLSCEQNLNHDAMYWYRQDPGQGLRLIYYSQIVNDFQKGDIAEGYSVSREKKESFPLTVTSAQKNPTAFYLCASSIQGPYEQYFGPGTRLTVT.

The chain has TRBV7-8 and TRBJ1-6; possibly TRBD1 for D (5 bases). Germline assignment: CDR1 SGHVS and CDR2 FQNEAQ. This CDR3 spans 15 amino acids. V lost 5 bases to trimming and J lost 10 bases, with 18 bases between them. The CDR3 reads CASSTHGGSRSPLHF. CDR3 DNA: TGTGCCAGCAGCACACACGGGGGGTCTCGGTCACCCCTCCACTTT.

This clone was counted once. The CDR3 region is CASSFTVTQETQYF. In DNA form, the CDR3 reads TGTGCCAGCAGTTTTACCGTGACTCAAGAGACCCAGTACTTC. The chain joins TRBV28 to TRBJ2-5; D ambiguous. The CDR3 loop spans 14 amino acids. The germline V and J ends were trimmed by 3 bases and 2 bases, with 10 bases remaining between them. CDR1 is MDHEN and CDR2 is SYDVKM in the germline V gene.